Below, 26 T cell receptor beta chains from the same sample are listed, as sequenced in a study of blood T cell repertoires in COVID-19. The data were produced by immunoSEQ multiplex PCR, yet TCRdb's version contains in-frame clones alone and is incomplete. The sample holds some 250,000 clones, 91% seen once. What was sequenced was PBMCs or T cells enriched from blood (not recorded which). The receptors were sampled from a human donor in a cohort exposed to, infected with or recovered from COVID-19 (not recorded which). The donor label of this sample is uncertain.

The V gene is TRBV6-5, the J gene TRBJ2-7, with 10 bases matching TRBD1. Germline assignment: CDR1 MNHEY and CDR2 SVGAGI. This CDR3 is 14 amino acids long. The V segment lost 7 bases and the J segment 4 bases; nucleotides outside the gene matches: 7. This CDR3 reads CASIPDRGGYEQYF. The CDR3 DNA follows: TGTGCCAGCATTCCGGACAGGGGGGGGTACGAGCAGTACTTC.

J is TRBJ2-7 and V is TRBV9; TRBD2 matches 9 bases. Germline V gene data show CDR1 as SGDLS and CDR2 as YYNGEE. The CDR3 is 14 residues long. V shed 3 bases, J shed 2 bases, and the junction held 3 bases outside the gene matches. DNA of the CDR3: TGTGCCAGCAGCGGAGCTAGCGGGGCCTACGAGCAGTACTTC. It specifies CASSGASGAYEQYF.

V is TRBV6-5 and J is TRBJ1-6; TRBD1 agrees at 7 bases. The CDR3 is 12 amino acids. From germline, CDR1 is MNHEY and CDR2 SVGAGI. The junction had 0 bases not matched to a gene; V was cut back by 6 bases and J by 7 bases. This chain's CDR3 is CASRQGNSPLHF. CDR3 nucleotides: TGTGCCAGCAGACAGGGGAATTCACCCCTCCACTTT.

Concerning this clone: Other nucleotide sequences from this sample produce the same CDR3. The CDR3: CASSARTVYNEQFF. Written as DNA, the CDR3 is TGTGCCAGCAGCGCTCGGACAGTATACAATGAGCAGTTCTTC. The chain combines TRBV5-4 with TRBJ2-1, with D perhaps TRBD1 (6 bases). CDR3 size: 14 residues. Between the trimmed V and J ends, which lost 4 bases and 4 bases, there was a span of 12 bases. Germline loops: CDR1 SGHNT, CDR2 YYREEE (reference sequence).

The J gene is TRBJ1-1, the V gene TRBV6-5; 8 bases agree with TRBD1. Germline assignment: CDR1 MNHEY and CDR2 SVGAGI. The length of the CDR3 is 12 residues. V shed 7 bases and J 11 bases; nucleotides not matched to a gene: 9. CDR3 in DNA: TGTGCCAGCACCCAACCCGGACAGGGCGCTTTCTTT. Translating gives CASTQPGQGAFF.

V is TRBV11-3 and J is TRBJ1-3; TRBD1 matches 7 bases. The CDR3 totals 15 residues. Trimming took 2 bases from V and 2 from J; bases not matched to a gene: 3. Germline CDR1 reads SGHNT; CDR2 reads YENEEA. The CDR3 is CASSLTGQAGNTIYF. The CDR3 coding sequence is TGTGCCAGCAGCTTAACCGGACAGGCTGGAAACACCATATATTTT.

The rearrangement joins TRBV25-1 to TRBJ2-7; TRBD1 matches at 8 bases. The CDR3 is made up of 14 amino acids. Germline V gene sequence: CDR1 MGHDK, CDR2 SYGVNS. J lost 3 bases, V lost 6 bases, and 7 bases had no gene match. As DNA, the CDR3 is TGTGCCAGCAGCCAGGGGGCCCTTCTCTACGAGCAGTACTTC. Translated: CASSQGALLYEQYF.

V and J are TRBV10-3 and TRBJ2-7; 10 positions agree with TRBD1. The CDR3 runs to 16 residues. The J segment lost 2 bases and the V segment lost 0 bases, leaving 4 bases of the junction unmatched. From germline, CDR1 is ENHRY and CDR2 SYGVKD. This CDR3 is CAISESGTGVAYEQYF. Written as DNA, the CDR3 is TGTGCCATCAGTGAGTCGGGGACAGGGGTAGCCTACGAGCAGTACTTC.

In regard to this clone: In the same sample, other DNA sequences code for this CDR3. CDR3 protein: CASSLGGQLNTEAFF. As DNA, the CDR3 is TGTGCCAGCAGCCTGGGGGGCCAGTTGAACACTGAAGCTTTCTTT. The chain employs TRBV5-6 and TRBJ1-1, with D maybe TRBD1 (6 bases). CDR1 is SGHDT and CDR2 is YYEEEE in the germline V gene. This CDR3 is 15 amino acids long. V was cut by 4 bases and J by 0 bases, with 13 bases left in between.

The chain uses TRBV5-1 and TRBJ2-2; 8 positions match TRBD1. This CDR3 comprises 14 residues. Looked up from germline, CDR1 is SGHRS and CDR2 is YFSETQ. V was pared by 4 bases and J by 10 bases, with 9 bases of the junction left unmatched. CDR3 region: CASSLGQGREELFF. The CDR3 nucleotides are TGCGCCAGCAGCCTTGGACAGGGTCGCGAGGAGCTGTTTTTT. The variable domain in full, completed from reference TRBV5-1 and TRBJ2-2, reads KAGVTQTPRYLIKTRGQQVTLSCSPISGHRSVSWYQQTPGQGLQFLFEYFSETQRNKGNFPGRFSGRQFSNSRSEMNVSTLELGDSALYLCASSLGQGREELFFGEGSRLTVL.

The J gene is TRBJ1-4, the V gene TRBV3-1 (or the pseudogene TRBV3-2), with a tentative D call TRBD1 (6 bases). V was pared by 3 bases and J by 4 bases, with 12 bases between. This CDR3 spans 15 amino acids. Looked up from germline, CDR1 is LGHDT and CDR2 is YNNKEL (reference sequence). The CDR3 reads CASSQGAGSNEKLFF. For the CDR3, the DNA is TGTGCCAGCAGCCAGGGGGCCGGAAGTAATGAAAAACTGTTTTTT.

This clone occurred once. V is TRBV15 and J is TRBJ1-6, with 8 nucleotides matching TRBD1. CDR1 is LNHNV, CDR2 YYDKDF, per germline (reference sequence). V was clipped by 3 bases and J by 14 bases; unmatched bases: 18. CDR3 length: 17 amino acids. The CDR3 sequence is CATSRGRVETGGLALHF. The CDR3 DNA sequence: TGTGCCACCAGCAGGGGCCGGGTAGAAACAGGGGGGTTGGCCCTCCACTTT.

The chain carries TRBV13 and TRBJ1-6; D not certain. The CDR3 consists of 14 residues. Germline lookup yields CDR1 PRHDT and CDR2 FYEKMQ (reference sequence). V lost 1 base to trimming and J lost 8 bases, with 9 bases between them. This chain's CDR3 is CASSLALGDSPLHF. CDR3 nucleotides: TGTGCCAGCAGCTTAGCCCTGGGCGATTCACCCCTCCACTTT.

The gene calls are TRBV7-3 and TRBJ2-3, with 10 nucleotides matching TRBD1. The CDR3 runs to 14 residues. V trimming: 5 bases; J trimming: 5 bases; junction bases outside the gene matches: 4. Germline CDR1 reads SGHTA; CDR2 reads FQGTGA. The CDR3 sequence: CASSNGQGEDTQYF. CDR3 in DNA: TGTGCCAGCAGCAACGGACAGGGGGAAGATACGCAGTATTTT.

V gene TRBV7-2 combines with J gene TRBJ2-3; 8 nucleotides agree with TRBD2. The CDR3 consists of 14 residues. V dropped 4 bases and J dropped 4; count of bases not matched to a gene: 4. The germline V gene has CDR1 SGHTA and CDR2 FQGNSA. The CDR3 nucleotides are TGTGCCAGCAGCTGGGGACTAGAGGCAGATACGCAGTATTTT. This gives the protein CASSWGLEADTQYF.

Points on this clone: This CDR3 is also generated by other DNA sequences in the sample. The CDR3 here is CASSLGLAGTDTQYF. The CDR3 coding sequence is TGTGCCAGCAGCCTAGGACTAGCGGGGACAGATACGCAGTATTTT. This chain uses TRBV5-6 with TRBJ2-3; the match to TRBD2 covers 12 bases. V lost 4 bases, J lost 3 bases, and 3 bases stayed unmatched. CDR1 is SGHDT, CDR2 YYEEEE, per germline. This CDR3 region has 15 residues.

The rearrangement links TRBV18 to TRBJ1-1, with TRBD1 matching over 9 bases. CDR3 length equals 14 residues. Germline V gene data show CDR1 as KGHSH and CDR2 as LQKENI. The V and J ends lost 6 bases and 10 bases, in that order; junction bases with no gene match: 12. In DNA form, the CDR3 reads TGTGCCAGCTCGGCCGGGACAGGGTATATCTCAGCTTTCTTT. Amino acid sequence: CASSAGTGYISAFF.

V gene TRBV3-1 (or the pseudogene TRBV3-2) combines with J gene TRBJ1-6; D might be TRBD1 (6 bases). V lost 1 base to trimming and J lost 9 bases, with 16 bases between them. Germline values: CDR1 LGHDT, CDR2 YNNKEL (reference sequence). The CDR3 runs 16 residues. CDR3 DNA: TGTGCCAGCAGCCAAGGGACAGTGCCCAGGATTTCACCCCTCCACTTT. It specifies CASSQGTVPRISPLHF.

CDR3 loop: CASSPRGGAQNIQYF. For the CDR3, the DNA is TGCGCCAGCAGCCCGCGCGGAGGGGCGCAAAACATTCAGTACTTC. The gene calls are TRBV5-1 and TRBJ2-4; perhaps TRBD2 as D (6 bases). Germline CDR1 and CDR2: SGHRS and YFSETQ. The V end was cut by 4 bases, the J end by 5 bases, with 16 bases between. The CDR3 is 15 residues long.

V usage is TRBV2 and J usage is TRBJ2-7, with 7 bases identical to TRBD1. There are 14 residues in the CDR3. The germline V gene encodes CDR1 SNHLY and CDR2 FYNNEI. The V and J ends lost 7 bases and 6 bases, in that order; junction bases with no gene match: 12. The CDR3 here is CASTLTGAVFEQYF. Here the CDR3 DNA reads TGTGCCAGCACCCTAACAGGGGCGGTATTCGAGCAGTACTTC.

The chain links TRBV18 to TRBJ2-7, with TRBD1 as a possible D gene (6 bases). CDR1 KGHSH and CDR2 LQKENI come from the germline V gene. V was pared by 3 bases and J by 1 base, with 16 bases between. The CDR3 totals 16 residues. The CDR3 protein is CASSPGRGNRSYEQYF. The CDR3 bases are TGTGCCAGCTCACCGGGAAGGGGGAATCGTTCCTACGAGCAGTACTTC.

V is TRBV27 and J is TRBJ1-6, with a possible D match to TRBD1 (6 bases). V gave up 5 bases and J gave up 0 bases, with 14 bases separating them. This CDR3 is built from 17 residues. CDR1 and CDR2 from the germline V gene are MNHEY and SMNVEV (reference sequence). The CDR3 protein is CASSIRTVSSYNSPLHF. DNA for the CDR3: TGTGCCAGCAGTATAAGGACAGTTAGCTCCTATAATTCACCCCTCCACTTT.

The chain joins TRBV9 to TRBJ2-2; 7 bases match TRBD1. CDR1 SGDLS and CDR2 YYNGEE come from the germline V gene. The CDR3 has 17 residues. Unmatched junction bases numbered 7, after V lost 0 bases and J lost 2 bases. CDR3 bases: TGTGCCAGCAGCGTAGGAGGGGGACAGTTTAACACCGGGGAGCTGTTTTTT. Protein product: CASSVGGGQFNTGELFF.

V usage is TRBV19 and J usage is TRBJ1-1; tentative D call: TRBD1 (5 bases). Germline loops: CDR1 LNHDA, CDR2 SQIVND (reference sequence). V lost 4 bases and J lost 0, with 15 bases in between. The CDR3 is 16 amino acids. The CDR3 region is CASSNPGWGVNTEAFF. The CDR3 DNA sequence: TGTGCCAGTAGTAACCCAGGGTGGGGGGTGAACACTGAAGCTTTCTTT.

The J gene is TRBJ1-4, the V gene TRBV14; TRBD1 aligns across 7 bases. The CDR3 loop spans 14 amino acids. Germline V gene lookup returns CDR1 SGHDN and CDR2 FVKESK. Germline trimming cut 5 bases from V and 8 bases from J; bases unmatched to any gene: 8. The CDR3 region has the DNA TGTGCCAGCAGCTTCACAGGGGCTAGCGAAAAACTGTTTTTT. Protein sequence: CASSFTGASEKLFF.

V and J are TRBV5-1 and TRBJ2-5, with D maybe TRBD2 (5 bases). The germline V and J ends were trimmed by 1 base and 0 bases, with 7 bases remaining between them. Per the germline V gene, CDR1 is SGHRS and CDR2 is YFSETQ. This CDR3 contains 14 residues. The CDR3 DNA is TGCGCCAGCAGCTTGTACGGGGACCAAGAGACCCAGTACTTC. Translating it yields CASSLYGDQETQYF.